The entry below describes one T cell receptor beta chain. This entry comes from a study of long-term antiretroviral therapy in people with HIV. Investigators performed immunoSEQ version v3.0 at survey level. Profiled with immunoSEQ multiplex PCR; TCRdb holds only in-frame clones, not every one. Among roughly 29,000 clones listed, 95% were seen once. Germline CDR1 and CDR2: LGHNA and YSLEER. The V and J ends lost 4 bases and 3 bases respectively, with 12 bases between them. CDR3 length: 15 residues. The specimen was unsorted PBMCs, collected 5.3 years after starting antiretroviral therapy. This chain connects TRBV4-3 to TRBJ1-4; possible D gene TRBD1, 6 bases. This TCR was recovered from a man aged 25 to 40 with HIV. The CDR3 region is CASSRLWGPNEKLFF. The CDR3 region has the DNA TGCGCCAGCAGCCGCTTATGGGGGCCTAATGAAAAACTGTTTTTT.